This T cell receptor (beta chain) was documented in a study of blood T cell repertoires in COVID-19. Study-level information: The analysed material was cDNA or gDNA that came from T cells, B-cell-depleted T cells, or PBMCs.

Participant-reported clinical history was the basis for cohort assignment. Either two negative PCRs, clearance, or symptom resolution qualified Cohort 3 donors as recovered. Methods used by the authors: Amplification with reference gene primers provided the estimates of nucleated cell counts. Sequenced by immunoSEQ multiplex PCR; TCRdb stores in-frame clones only, minus some. Clone size and the V and J calls come from that table; the DNA yielded D and trimming. The sample carries about 480,000 clones, roughly 88% recorded once. Germline V CDR1 and CDR2: SQVTM, ANQGSEA. V shed 5 bases, J shed 4 bases, and the junction held 7 bases outside the gene matches. The CDR3 has 14 residues.

The TCR originated in a woman aged 40 to 55 who had recovered from COVID-19. What was sequenced was PBMCs or T cells enriched from blood (not recorded which). The chain employs TRBV29-1 and TRBJ1-3, with TRBD1 identical over 8 bases. The CDR3 loop is CSVRWTGSGNTIYF. The DNA of the CDR3 is TGCAGCGTTCGTTGGACAGGGTCAGGAAACACCATATATTTT.